This record concerns one T cell receptor beta chain sequence. The authors' processing: Amplification of reference gene primers provided the estimated nucleated cell counts. Measured with immunoSEQ multiplex PCR; TCRdb has only the in-frame clones, and not every one. Clone size and V and J calls were adopted from that table, with D and trimming inferred from the DNA. This sample has 60,000 to 70,000 clones, with approximately 81% found just once. This specimen comes from a study of blood T cell repertoires in COVID-19. In the study overall: Material from acute and convalescent COVID-19 was sourced from the United States, Italy and Spain. PBMCs, B-cell-depleted T cells, or T cells were the source of the cDNA or gDNA that made up the material.

V was shortened by 7 bases and J by 2 bases, with 6 bases between the two germline ends. This CDR3 contains 13 residues. CDR1 is SEHNR, CDR2 FQNEAQ, per germline (reference sequence). This receptor was taken from a man between 50 and 59 years old with active COVID-19. The chain carries TRBV7-9 and TRBJ2-6; D gene unclear. Sequencing was carried out using peripheral blood. Here the CDR3 reads CASTAAGANVLTF. For the CDR3, the DNA is TGTGCCAGCACTGCGGCTGGGGCCAACGTCCTGACTTTC.